This paragraph covers one T cell receptor beta chain sequence. Antigen specificity is unknown. The data were taken from a study of cytomegalovirus exposure and HLA in healthy donors. Findings and caveats of the study: The study designated fewer than 200 TCR beta chains cytomegalovirus-associated. Association of a missense DCLRE1C variant with TCR beta V- and J-gene trimming was reported in a later analysis.

With 60 Vbeta and 13 Jbeta primers, the PCR was carried out. TCRdb's copy holds only in-frame clones and misses some; the assay was immunoSEQ multiplex PCR. Of some 180,000 clones in the sample, roughly 74% are singletons; the top ten hold roughly 2.7%. At sampling all donors were nominally healthy, likely with unrecorded immune exposures. J gave up 2 bases and V 3 bases, and 10 bases lay outside the gene matches. This CDR3 contains 17 residues. The germline V gene has CDR1 LNHNV and CDR2 YYDKDF (reference sequence). Input material: PBMCs. The TCR was taken from a female donor in good health and CMV-seronegative. J is TRBJ1-3 and V is TRBV15, with 7 bases that match TRBD1. CDR3 region: CATSRPMGTGAGNTIYF. For the CDR3, the DNA is TGTGCCACCAGCAGGCCCATGGGAACAGGGGCTGGAAACACCATATATTTT.